One sample yielded the 21 T cell receptor beta chains listed below, sequenced in a study of OX40 agonist ivuxolimab in advanced cancers. The data were produced by immunoSEQ multiplex PCR, yet TCRdb's version contains in-frame clones alone and is incomplete. This table has some 80,000 clones, around 85% appearing once. The sample here was CD4+ or CD8+ T cells sorted from blood, taken in a trial of the OX40 agonist ivuxolimab. The receptor set was obtained from an adult with an advanced solid tumor such as melanoma, head and neck, liver or kidney cancer.

The genes are TRBV25-1 and TRBJ1-5; 7 positions agree with TRBD1. This CDR3 has 14 residues. CDR1 is MGHDK, CDR2 SYGVNS, per germline. V was pared by 1 base and J by 5 bases, with 2 bases of the junction left unmatched. Here the CDR3 DNA reads TGTGCCAGCAGTGAATTGCAGGGGGATCAGCCCCAGCATTTT. This translates into CASSELQGDQPQHF.

The chain combines TRBV6-5 with TRBJ2-7; D is undetermined. Germline values: CDR1 MNHEY, CDR2 SVGAGI. The germline V and J ends were trimmed by 2 bases and 2 bases, with 7 bases remaining between them. This CDR3 has 13 residues. The CDR3: CASSYGVTYEQYF. The CDR3 region has the DNA TGTGCCAGCAGTTACGGGGTCACCTACGAGCAGTACTTC.

The chain couples TRBV4-2 to TRBJ2-1; D might be TRBD1 (5 bases). Germline CDR1 is LGHNA and CDR2 is YNFKEQ. The CDR3 runs 16 residues. V was trimmed by 0 bases and J by 8 bases, leaving 17 bases between them. The DNA of the CDR3 is TGTGCCAGCAGCCAAGATCAAGGTAGGGGTGCCGATGAGCAGTTCTTC. This gives the protein CASSQDQGRGADEQFF.

The rearrangement links TRBV4-2 to TRBJ2-2; D is ambiguous. V dropped 0 bases and J dropped 6 bases, with 11 bases sitting between them. Germline values: CDR1 LGHNA, CDR2 YNFKEQ. The CDR3 length is 15 residues. DNA of the CDR3: TGTGCCAGCAGCCAAGATCAAGGGCTTGCCGGGGAGCTGTTTTTT. It is translated as CASSQDQGLAGELFF.

V and J are TRBV5-6 and TRBJ1-6, with D unresolved. There are 14 residues in the CDR3. V was pared by 1 base and J by 10 bases, with 12 bases between. Germline-derived CDR1 and CDR2 are SGHDT and YYEEEE. The CDR3 nucleotides are TGTGCCAGCAGCTTGAGAGGGTCTAGCTCACCCCTCCACTTT. Protein sequence: CASSLRGSSSPLHF. Together with reference TRBV5-6 and TRBJ1-6, the CDR3 gives the full variable domain: DAGVTQSPTHLIKTRGQQVTLRCSPKSGHDTVSWYQQALGQGPQFIFQYYEEEERQRGNFPDRFSGHQFPNYSSELNVNALLLGDSALYLCASSLRGSSSPLHFGNGTRLTVT.

CDR3 sequence (DNA): TGTGCCAGCTCACCACAGGTTGACACCATATATTTT. Amino acids: CASSPQVDTIYF. The J gene is TRBJ1-3, the V gene TRBV18; D gene ambiguous. CDR3 length: 12 residues. Looked up from germline, CDR1 is KGHSH and CDR2 is LQKENI. V lost 1 base and J 8 bases, leaving 6 bases between the germline ends.

The CDR3 loop reads CASSFLYYGYTF. In DNA form, the CDR3 reads TGTGCCAGCAGCTTCCTGTACTATGGCTACACCTTC. The rearrangement uses TRBV7-3 and TRBJ1-2; D not resolved. The germline V gene has CDR1 SGHTA and CDR2 FQGTGA. Trimming took off 3 bases at V and 3 bases at J, with 5 bases between the two ends. CDR3 length: 12 residues.

This rearrangement joins TRBV18 to TRBJ2-1; perhaps D is TRBD1 or TRBD2 (6 bases each). This CDR3 is 15 amino acids long. Deletions cut 3 bases from V and 3 bases from J, with 12 bases between. Per the germline V gene, CDR1 is KGHSH and CDR2 is LQKENI. CDR3 sequence reads: CASSPLGGLYNEQFF. CDR3 nucleotides: TGTGCCAGCTCACCCCTCGGGGGCCTCTACAATGAGCAGTTCTTC.

The chain recombines TRBV7-2 with TRBJ1-6; D remains unclear. The CDR3 covers 13 residues. V shed 1 base and J shed 6 bases, with 4 bases lying between them. Germline V CDR1 and CDR2: SGHTA, FQGNSA. CDR3 nucleotides: TGTGCCAGCAGCTTAGGGAGTAATTCACCCCTCCACTTT. Its translation: CASSLGSNSPLHF. Combining the CDR3 with reference TRBV7-2 and TRBJ1-6 gives the whole variable domain GAGVSQSPSNKVTEKGKDVELRCDPISGHTALYWYRQSLGQGLEFLIYFQGNSAPDKSGLPSDRFSAERTGGSVSTLTIQRTQQEDSAVYLCASSLGSNSPLHFGNGTRLTVT.

V and J are TRBV6-5 and TRBJ1-3; D remains unclear. The germline V and J ends were trimmed by 6 bases and 6 bases, with 9 bases remaining between them. Per germline, CDR1 MNHEY and CDR2 SVGAGI. The length of the CDR3 is 12 residues. CDR3 amino acids: CASSPRENTIYF. CDR3 bases: TGTGCCAGCAGCCCCCGCGAAAACACCATATATTTT.

This sequence joins TRBV15 and TRBJ1-4, with TRBD1 as a possible D gene (6 bases). V was pared by 0 bases and J by 12 bases, with 14 bases between. CDR3 length: 14 amino acids. Looked up from germline, CDR1 is LNHNV and CDR2 is YYDKDF (reference sequence). The CDR3 spells CATSRDSGQGQLFF. The CDR3 region has the DNA TGTGCCACCAGCAGAGATTCGGGTCAGGGGCAACTGTTTTTT.

The chain is built from TRBV30 and TRBJ1-3; D perhaps matches TRBD1 (5 bases). The V gene's germline CDR1 is GTSNPN and CDR2 SVGIG (reference sequence). The CDR3 has 13 residues. Trimming cost V 2 bases and J 3 bases, with 8 bases left between them. This CDR3 reads CAWSSGFGNTIYF. In DNA, the CDR3 is TGTGCCTGGAGTTCAGGGTTTGGAAACACCATATATTTT. The whole variable domain, filled in from reference TRBV30 and TRBJ1-3, reads SQTIHQWPATLVQPVGSPLSLECTVEGTSNPNLYWYRQAAGRGLQLLFYSVGIGQISSEVPQNLSASRPQDRQFILSSKKLLLSDSGFYLCAWSSGFGNTIYFGEGSWLTVV.

V is TRBV29-1 and J is TRBJ2-2; the D call may be TRBD1 or TRBD2 (5 bases each). Germline lookup yields CDR1 SQVTM and CDR2 ANQGSEA. The germline V and J ends were trimmed by 4 bases and 8 bases, with 14 bases remaining between them. The CDR3 is 13 residues long. The DNA for the CDR3 is TGCAGCGTTGGGCAGGTTGAGGGGGGGGAGCTGTTTTTT. Translating gives CSVGQVEGGELFF.

This clone appeared a single time. The chain uses TRBV6-5 and TRBJ2-2; D not certain. Germline V gives CDR1 MNHEY, CDR2 SVGAGI. This CDR3 spans 11 amino acids. Trimming took 5 bases from V and 3 from J, leaving 1 base between them. CDR3 sequence reads: CASSHTGELFF. The CDR3 DNA reads as TGTGCCAGCAGTCACACCGGGGAGCTGTTTTTT.

The chain combines TRBV5-1 with TRBJ1-1; D unresolved. The CDR3 loop spans 14 amino acids. Trimming left V 4 bases short and J 1 base short, with 11 bases between. Germline V gene data show CDR1 as SGHRS and CDR2 as YFSETQ. Here the CDR3 DNA reads TGCGCCAGCAGCGGAACACAGCAGAACACTGAAGCTTTCTTT. It encodes CASSGTQQNTEAFF.

The V and J genes are TRBV28 and TRBJ1-1; TRBD1 might be the D (6 bases). Trimming pared 4 bases from V and 5 bases from J, leaving 11 bases between. CDR1 MDHEN and CDR2 SYDVKM come from the germline V gene. There are 13 residues in the CDR3. Here the CDR3 reads CASSYYRDTEAFF. The CDR3 region has the DNA TGTGCCAGCAGTTATTACAGGGATACTGAAGCTTTCTTT. The whole variable domain, remainder taken from reference TRBV28 and TRBJ1-1, is DVKVTQSSRYLVKRTGEKVFLECVQDMDHENMFWYRQDPGLGLRLIYFSYDVKMKEKGDIPEGYSVSREKKERFSLILESASTNQTSMYLCASSYYRDTEAFFGQGTRLTVV.

This chain joins TRBV6-1 and TRBJ2-5, with D hard to call. The CDR3 is 12 residues long. Looked up from germline, CDR1 is MNHNS and CDR2 is SASEGT. V was trimmed by 5 bases and J by 1 base, leaving 5 bases between them. The CDR3 region has the DNA TGTGCCAGCAGTCCCCCCCAAGAGACCCAGTACTTC. This sequence encodes CASSPPQETQYF.

The rearrangement joins TRBV7-9 to TRBJ1-3; D is unresolved. The CDR3 runs 17 residues. V shed 1 base and J shed 0 bases, with 13 bases lying between them. Germline values: CDR1 SEHNR, CDR2 FQNEAQ (reference sequence). In nucleotides, the CDR3 is TGTGCCAGCAGCTTAGAGTTTGTCAGGCTCTCTGGAAACACCATATATTTT. Protein: CASSLEFVRLSGNTIYF. The whole variable domain, filled in from reference TRBV7-9 and TRBJ1-3, reads DTGVSQNPRHKITKRGQNVTFRCDPISEHNRLYWYRQTLGQGPEFLTYFQNEAQLEKSRLLSDRFSAERPKGSFSTLEIQRTEQGDSAMYLCASSLEFVRLSGNTIYFGEGSWLTVV.

The rearrangement uses TRBV6-1 and TRBJ2-1, with D perhaps assigned TRBD1 or TRBD2 (5 bases each). This CDR3 region has 11 residues. Germline CDR1 is MNHNS and CDR2 is SASEGT. V lost 3 bases to trimming and J lost 16 bases, with 13 bases between them. The CDR3 region is CASSDPGRVFF. The CDR3, as DNA: TGTGCCAGCAGTGATCCGGGACGGGTTTTCTTC.

The rearrangement uses TRBV4-3 and TRBJ2-2; 9 bases match TRBD1. This CDR3 is built from 15 residues. With V trimmed by 5 bases and J by 4 bases, 5 bases remained unmatched. The germline V gene has CDR1 LGHNA and CDR2 YSLEER. CDR3 coding DNA: TGCGCCAGCAGCACCTGGACAGGGGCCACCGGGGAGCTGTTTTTT. This codes for CASSTWTGATGELFF.

This clone was seen a single time. This chain uses TRBV7-9 with TRBJ1-2, with TRBD1 as a possible D gene (6 bases). The V gene lost 0 bases and the J gene lost 6 bases, with 11 bases spanning the gap. The CDR3 has 14 residues. Looked up from germline, CDR1 is SEHNR and CDR2 is FQNEAQ (reference sequence). CDR3 DNA: TGTGCCAGCAGCTTAGCGAGGGGGAGGGATGGCTACACCTTC. It is translated as CASSLARGRDGYTF. The entire variable domain, with the rest obtained from reference TRBV7-9 and TRBJ1-2, is as follows: DTGVSQNPRHKITKRGQNVTFRCDPISEHNRLYWYRQTLGQGPEFLTYFQNEAQLEKSRLLSDRFSAERPKGSFSTLEIQRTEQGDSAMYLCASSLARGRDGYTFGSGTRLTVV.